One and the same sample provided the 21 T cell receptor beta chains below, sequenced in a study of T cell responses to AZD1222 COVID-19 vaccine. Here immunoSEQ multiplex PCR was the method, and the copy in TCRdb shows in-frame clones only, minus some. The sample carries about 190,000 clones, almost 95% recorded once. The material was peripheral blood, obtained on day 0 of AZD1222 vaccination. Receptor source: an adult in good health.

This clone was seen only once. The V call is TRBV5-1, the J call TRBJ2-7; no reliable D call. Looked up from germline, CDR1 is SGHRS and CDR2 is YFSETQ. The CDR3 is 12 amino acids. Trimming cost V 2 bases and J 2 bases, with 5 bases left between them. CDR3 amino acids: CASSLDTYEQYF. DNA of the CDR3: TGCGCCAGCAGCTTAGACACCTACGAGCAGTACTTC. Full variable domain (remainder filled in from reference TRBV5-1 and TRBJ2-7): KAGVTQTPRYLIKTRGQQVTLSCSPISGHRSVSWYQQTPGQGLQFLFEYFSETQRNKGNFPGRFSGRQFSNSRSEMNVSTLELGDSALYLCASSLDTYEQYFGPGTRLTVT.

The rearrangement links TRBV6-4 to TRBJ2-2; no firm D call. Germline assignment: CDR1 MRHNA and CDR2 SNTAGT. This CDR3 is 13 amino acids long. The ends were cut back, 0 bases at V and 4 bases at J, with 3 bases in the middle. This chain's CDR3 is CASSDSSTGELFF. The CDR3 coding sequence is TGTGCCAGCAGTGACTCTAGCACCGGGGAGCTGTTTTTT.

The rearrangement joins TRBV10-3 to TRBJ1-1; TRBD1 agrees at 7 bases. The CDR3 totals 14 residues. J was trimmed by 3 bases and V by 6 bases; bases with no gene match: 7. Looked up from germline, CDR1 is ENHRY and CDR2 is SYGVKD. CDR3 sequence (DNA): TGTGCCATCAGCGACAGGGTCCGGGACACTGAAGCTTTCTTT. Encoded protein: CAISDRVRDTEAFF.

V is TRBV3-1 (or the pseudogene TRBV3-2) and J is TRBJ2-7, with D perhaps TRBD2 (6 bases). The CDR3 is 16 amino acids. Trimming cost V 0 bases and J 1 base, with 13 bases left between them. Germline values: CDR1 LGHDT, CDR2 YNNKEL (reference sequence). CDR3 DNA sequence: TGTGCCAGCAGCCAAGACCGGGACTTACCGTCCTACGAGCAGTACTTC. As protein: CASSQDRDLPSYEQYF.

The sample holds one count of this clone. The V call is TRBV6-5, the J call TRBJ2-1; TRBD2 aligns across 11 bases. Germline V gene sequence: CDR1 MNHEY, CDR2 SVGAGI. This CDR3 region has 16 residues. V trimming: 4 bases; J trimming: 3 bases; junction bases outside the gene matches: 5. The CDR3 coding sequence is TGTGCCAGCAGTTCTCTTCTAGCGGGAGGCTACAATGAGCAGTTCTTC. Its protein product is CASSSLLAGGYNEQFF.

The V call is TRBV14, the J call TRBJ2-1; TRBD1 matches at 7 bases. The CDR3 length is 15 residues. With V trimmed by 4 bases and J by 1 base, 4 bases remained unmatched. Germline V gene data show CDR1 as SGHDN and CDR2 as FVKESK. The CDR3 spells CASSLTGLSYNEQFF. The CDR3 DNA reads as TGTGCCAGCAGCCTGACAGGGTTATCCTACAATGAGCAGTTCTTC.

The CDR3 DNA is TGTGCCAGCAGTTCCCCCGTGGCAACTAATGAAAAACTGTTTTTT. Its protein product is CASSSPVATNEKLFF. The chain recombines TRBV28 with TRBJ1-4; D ambiguous. The CDR3 consists of 15 residues. The V end was cut by 4 bases, the J end by 0 bases, with 9 bases between. The germline V gene encodes CDR1 MDHEN and CDR2 SYDVKM.

The chain couples TRBV5-4 to TRBJ1-1, with a tentative D call TRBD1 (6 bases). V gave up 0 bases and J gave up 2 bases, with 14 bases separating them. The CDR3 covers 16 residues. Germline CDR1 reads SGHNT; CDR2 reads YYREEE (reference sequence). The CDR3 DNA is TGTGCCAGCAGCTTGGGGGACACCAGACTCAACACTGAAGCTTTCTTT. Translating it yields CASSLGDTRLNTEAFF.

This clone has just one count. The rearrangement uses TRBV15 and TRBJ2-2; 7 positions agree with TRBD1. The germline V gene encodes CDR1 LNHNV and CDR2 YYDKDF (reference sequence). The CDR3 spans 15 residues. Trimming removed 5 bases from V and 5 bases from J; junction bases left unmatched: 8. Here the CDR3 DNA reads TGTGCCACCAGCCCCGGGACAGTGGGAACCGGGGAGCTGTTTTTT. Translated: CATSPGTVGTGELFF.

V and J are TRBV5-5 and TRBJ2-1; D unresolved. The CDR3 totals 16 residues. Trimming left V 0 bases short and J 0 bases short, with 10 bases between. CDR1 and CDR2 (germline): SGHKS, YYEKEE (reference sequence). CDR3 amino acids: CASSLATGSSYNEQFF. The CDR3 DNA sequence: TGTGCCAGCAGCTTGGCCACGGGTAGCTCCTACAATGAGCAGTTCTTC.

V and J are TRBV28 and TRBJ1-1; D gene ambiguous. The CDR3 loop spans 11 amino acids. Germline CDR1 is MDHEN and CDR2 is SYDVKM. V gave up 10 bases and J gave up 1 base, with 7 bases separating them. CDR3 sequence: CATRQNTEAFF. The CDR3 region has the DNA TGTGCCACCCGACAGAACACTGAAGCTTTCTTT.

The chain has TRBV6-5 and TRBJ1-2; D call uncertain. This CDR3 is 14 amino acids long. V lost 7 bases and J lost 8, with 20 bases in between. Germline-derived CDR1 and CDR2 are MNHEY and SVGAGI. The CDR3 here is CASIPGDPRYGYTF. CDR3 DNA sequence: TGTGCCAGCATCCCTGGAGACCCCCGCTACGGCTACACCTTC.

This clone showed up just a few times. The chain is built from TRBV5-4 and TRBJ2-7; TRBD2 might be the D (6 bases). Per the germline V gene, CDR1 is SGHNT and CDR2 is YYREEE (reference sequence). Trimming pared 1 base from V and 4 bases from J, leaving 15 bases between. There are 15 residues in the CDR3. CDR3 sequence reads: CASSLSGGRSYEQYF. In nucleotides, the CDR3 is TGTGCCAGCAGCTTGAGTGGAGGGAGGAGTTACGAGCAGTACTTC.

CDR3 nucleotides: TGTGCCAGCAGCGTAGTCGGCTCTACTAACTATGGCTACACCTTC. It specifies CASSVVGSTNYGYTF. The chain employs TRBV9 and TRBJ1-2, with D hard to call. Germline lookup yields CDR1 SGDLS and CDR2 YYNGEE. The CDR3 extends over 15 amino acids. V lost 0 bases to trimming and J lost 0 bases, with 9 bases between them. The entire variable domain, with the rest obtained from reference TRBV9 and TRBJ1-2, is as follows: DSGVTQTPKHLITATGQRVTLRCSPRSGDLSVYWYQQSLDQGLQFLIQYYNGEERAKGNILERFSAQQFPDLHSELNLSSLELGDSALYFCASSVVGSTNYGYTFGSGTRLTVV.

The chain combines TRBV4-2 with TRBJ2-1; 11 positions agree with TRBD2. This CDR3 spans 18 amino acids. Germline loops: CDR1 LGHNA, CDR2 YNFKEQ. The J segment lost 0 bases and the V segment lost 0 bases, leaving 4 bases of the junction unmatched. CDR3 nucleotides: TGTGCCAGCAGCCAAGAAGGAGGACTAGCGGGCTCCTACAATGAGCAGTTCTTC. This gives the protein CASSQEGGLAGSYNEQFF.

The chain recombines TRBV9 with TRBJ2-5; 10 bases are shared with TRBD1. CDR3 length equals 16 residues. The germline V gene has CDR1 SGDLS and CDR2 YYNGEE. With V trimmed by 4 bases and J by 5 bases, 11 bases remained unmatched. The CDR3 DNA is TGTGCCAGCAGCCTCCGGGACAGGGGTTTCGGGGAGACCCAGTACTTC. As protein: CASSLRDRGFGETQYF.

CDR3 loop: CASSYSRETQYF. The CDR3 DNA reads TGTGCCAGCAGTTATTCTCGGGAGACCCAGTACTTC. The rearrangement links TRBV28 to TRBJ2-5; D gene uncertain. This CDR3 is 12 amino acids long. Trimming shortened V by 4 bases and J by 5 bases, and 8 bases separated the two germline ends. Germline V lookup: CDR1 MDHEN, CDR2 SYDVKM. Supplemented by reference TRBV28 and TRBJ2-5, the full variable domain reads DVKVTQSSRYLVKRTGEKVFLECVQDMDHENMFWYRQDPGLGLRLIYFSYDVKMKEKGDIPEGYSVSREKKERFSLILESASTNQTSMYLCASSYSRETQYFGPGTRLLVL.

This chain joins TRBV27 and TRBJ2-7, with D possibly called TRBD1 or TRBD2 (6 bases each). V was pared by 0 bases and J by 1 base, with 16 bases between. The CDR3 is 17 residues long. Per germline, CDR1 MNHEY and CDR2 SMNVEV (reference sequence). Written as DNA, the CDR3 is TGTGCCAGCAGTTTATCGGGGGGTGGGGGGCCTTCCTACGAGCAGTACTTC. Translating gives CASSLSGGGGPSYEQYF.

This clone showed up just a few times. The chain recombines TRBV7-2 with TRBJ2-7; 13 positions match TRBD2. From germline, CDR1 is SGHTA and CDR2 FQGNSA. The junction had 9 bases not matched to a gene; V was cut back by 4 bases and J by 3 bases. CDR3 length: 17 amino acids. The CDR3 DNA sequence: TGTGCCAGCAGCTCCCGGACTAGCGGGAGTTGGTACTACGAGCAGTACTTC. Protein: CASSSRTSGSWYYEQYF.

The rearrangement links TRBV6-5 to TRBJ2-3; D might be TRBD2 (7 bases). The CDR3 has 14 amino acids. Trimming left V 6 bases short and J 2 bases short, with 12 bases between. Germline lookup yields CDR1 MNHEY and CDR2 SVGAGI. This chain's CDR3 is CASRGGLPTDTQYF. The CDR3 DNA follows: TGTGCCAGCAGAGGGGGACTACCCACAGATACGCAGTATTTT.

This chain links TRBV4-3 with TRBJ1-2, with 8 bases aligning to TRBD1. The trim removed 0 bases at V and 6 bases at J, leaving 6 bases unmatched. This CDR3 comprises 15 residues. Germline CDR1 and CDR2: LGHNA and YSLEER. The CDR3 is CASSQDRTGRDGYTF. The CDR3 DNA sequence: TGCGCCAGCAGCCAAGACCGGACAGGGAGGGATGGCTACACCTTC.